This passage covers 27 T cell receptor beta chains from one sample sequenced in a study of blood T cells in healthy people across ages. Together with a sample-barcoded 5' primer, a J-beta primer mix was included in a second PCR lasting about 7 to 12 cycles. TCRdb re-called the 5' RACE reads with MiXCR, one entry per CDR3 protein. The sample shows about 1.8 million distinct CDR3 sequences, around half of them seen only once. Material: blood. The receptors come from a woman aged 40 to 50 in good health.

The chain has TRBV29-1 and TRBJ2-1; D is possibly TRBD1 (6 bases). The CDR3 is 13 amino acids. Germline assignment: CDR1 SQVTM and CDR2 ANQGSEA. V was trimmed by 2 bases and J by 5 bases, leaving 10 bases between them. The CDR3 loop is CSVELAGDNEQFF. In nucleotides, the CDR3 is TGCAGCGTTGAACTAGCAGGGGACAATGAGCAGTTCTTC.

There are a few counts of this clonotype. The CDR3 spells CASSSGDRIVSETQYF. The CDR3 DNA reads TGTGCCAGCAGCTCCGGAGATCGCATAGTGTCAGAGACCCAGTACTTC. The V gene is TRBV11-2, the J gene TRBJ2-5; D is uncertain. The CDR3 is made up of 16 amino acids. Trimming took off 4 bases at V and 4 bases at J, with 19 bases between the two ends. Germline assignment: CDR1 SGHAT and CDR2 FQNNGV.

This chain uses TRBV7-2 with TRBJ2-5; a possible D gene is TRBD2 (5 bases). V was trimmed by 5 bases and J by 1 base, leaving 14 bases between them. The CDR3 spans 15 residues. CDR1 and CDR2 (germline): SGHTA, FQGNSA. The CDR3 DNA sequence: TGTGCCAGCAGCATCATACTGGGGAGCCAAGAGACCCAGTACTTC. As protein: CASSIILGSQETQYF.

This clonotype is a singleton in its sample. The gene calls are TRBV7-3 and TRBJ2-5; 7 bases align to TRBD2. The CDR3 has 15 residues. Germline V gene sequence: CDR1 SGHTA, CDR2 FQGTGA. After removal of 5 bases from V and 4 bases from J, the junction contained 10 bases not matched to a gene. The CDR3 DNA follows: TGTGCCAGCAGCCTCAGAAGCGGGACGGGAGAGACCCAGTACTTC. Encoded protein: CASSLRSGTGETQYF. The full variable domain, its missing parts supplied by reference TRBV7-3 and TRBJ2-5, is GAGVSQTPSNKVTEKGKYVELRCDPISGHTALYWYRQSLGQGPEFLIYFQGTGAADDSGLPNDRFFAVRPEGSVSTLKIQRTERGDSAVYLCASSLRSGTGETQYFGPGTRLLVL.

This clonotype was seen only a few times. DNA of the CDR3: TGTGCCAGCAGTGAATATAAGGTCGGGACCCAGGGATCTGAAGCTTTCTTT. Its translation: CASSEYKVGTQGSEAFF. The chain employs TRBV25-1 and TRBJ1-1, with D possibly being TRBD1 (5 bases). Between the trimmed V and J ends, which lost 0 bases and 6 bases, there was a span of 20 bases. Germline V gene sequence: CDR1 MGHDK, CDR2 SYGVNS. The CDR3 consists of 17 residues.

The chain carries TRBV3-1 and TRBJ2-3; D unclear. V was trimmed by 0 bases and J by 11 bases, leaving 12 bases between them. Germline V gives CDR1 LGHDT, CDR2 YNNKEL (reference sequence). The CDR3 runs 13 residues. In DNA form, the CDR3 reads TGTGCCAGCAGCCAAGATGACCGTTTCGGGCAGTATTTT. Translated: CASSQDDRFGQYF.

This chain links TRBV13 with TRBJ2-4; possibly TRBD2 for D (5 bases). The CDR3 contains 13 residues. Germline V gene data show CDR1 as PRHDT and CDR2 as FYEKMQ (reference sequence). Deletions cut 5 bases from V and 6 bases from J, with 11 bases between. The CDR3 reads CASSAGELNIQYF. The CDR3 bases are TGTGCCAGCAGCGCGGGCGAGTTAAACATTCAGTACTTC.

This clonotype was counted a few times. The V and J genes are TRBV7-2 and TRBJ2-1, with 8 bases lining up with TRBD2. CDR1 and CDR2 (germline): SGHTA, FQGNSA. CDR3 length: 16 amino acids. With V trimmed by 2 bases and J by 3 bases, 6 bases remained unmatched. CDR3 sequence reads: CASSLSSAGDYNEQFF. The CDR3 DNA is TGTGCCAGCAGCTTAAGTTCAGCGGGGGACTACAATGAGCAGTTCTTC.

This clonotype was detected only a few times. This sequence joins TRBV7-2 and TRBJ2-1; maybe TRBD2 (5 bases). V lost 5 bases to trimming and J lost 5 bases, with 16 bases between them. CDR3 size: 15 residues. Germline V CDR1 and CDR2: SGHTA, FQGNSA. CDR3: CASSIGVLGNNEQFF. Here the CDR3 DNA reads TGTGCCAGCAGCATCGGTGTACTAGGTAACAATGAGCAGTTCTTC. Drawing the rest from reference TRBV7-2 and TRBJ2-1, the complete variable domain is GAGVSQSPSNKVTEKGKDVELRCDPISGHTALYWYRQSLGQGLEFLIYFQGNSAPDKSGLPSDRFSAERTGGSVSTLTIQRTQQEDSAVYLCASSIGVLGNNEQFFGPGTRLTVL.

The chain carries TRBV4-1 and TRBJ2-5; 9 bases match TRBD1. CDR3 length: 15 amino acids. Looked up from germline, CDR1 is MGHRA and CDR2 is YSYEKL. V dropped 3 bases and J dropped 3; count of bases not matched to a gene: 5. The CDR3 loop is CASSHLRDREETQYF. As DNA, the CDR3 is TGCGCCAGCAGCCATCTCCGGGACAGGGAAGAGACCCAGTACTTC.

This clonotype has more than one count but fewer than ten. The V gene is TRBV28, the J gene TRBJ2-7; D perhaps matches TRBD1 (5 bases). This CDR3 is 14 amino acids long. V was pared by 5 bases and J by 2 bases, with 13 bases between. Germline loops: CDR1 MDHEN, CDR2 SYDVKM. The CDR3 DNA reads as TGTGCCAGCAGTGCCTGGGGCCAGGCCTACGAGCAGTACTTC. The encoded protein is CASSAWGQAYEQYF.

V is TRBV25-1 and J is TRBJ1-4; D uncertain. The CDR3 has 13 residues. In germline, CDR1 is MGHDK, CDR2 SYGVNS. V lost 8 bases and J 7 bases, leaving 14 bases between the germline ends. The CDR3 reads CASRLRGGEKLFF. DNA for the CDR3: TGTGCCAGCCGTCTCCGAGGAGGTGAAAAACTGTTTTTT.

This clonotype showed up just a few times. This rearrangement joins TRBV21-1 to TRBJ2-1; TRBD1, the table's D call, lacks a check against the DNA. TRBV21-1 is noted as a pseudogene. The CDR3 length is 13 residues. The CDR3 protein is CASSRLGTGGEFF. The CDR3 DNA reads TGTGCCAGCAGCCGCTTGGGGACAGGTGGGGAGTTCTTC.

This clonotype turned up a few times. The chain has TRBV7-9 and TRBJ2-7, with a weak D call TRBD1 (5 bases). The closer fit of TRBJ2-5 to the DNA end suggests the J call may be wrong. Germline V gives CDR1 SEHNR, CDR2 FQNEAQ (reference sequence). This CDR3 region has 16 residues. The CDR3 here is CASTIRGTAYQETQYF. The CDR3 DNA reads TGTGCCAGCACCATAAGGGGTACAGCTTACCAAGAGACCCAGTACTTC.

As for this clonotype: A much larger clone differs by one base, so this may be a read error. The genes are TRBV7-2 and TRBJ2-1; D call uncertain. The assigned J gene may be wrong: the sequence end matches TRBJ2-7 better. Germline CDR1 reads SGHTA; CDR2 reads FQGNSA. This CDR3 has 15 amino acids. Here the CDR3 reads CASSLAVGSYNEQYF. The CDR3, as DNA: TGTGCCAGCAGCTTAGCAGTGGGCTCCTACAATGAGCAGTACTTC.

The gene calls are TRBV18 and TRBJ2-1; the match to TRBD1 covers 9 bases. The CDR3 spans 14 residues. J was trimmed by 1 base and V by 7 bases; bases with no gene match: 2. CDR1 is KGHSH, CDR2 LQKENI, per germline. CDR3 sequence: CASLQGASYNEQFF. As DNA, the CDR3 is TGTGCCAGCTTACAGGGGGCTTCCTACAATGAGCAGTTCTTC.

This clonotype was detected ten times or more. Compared with germline, one end of the junction differs, possibly owing to a read error. CDR3 nucleotides: TGTGCCAGCAGCCAAGATGGGACAGGGGGCTACAATGAGCAGTTCTTC. Protein: CASSQDGTGGYNEQFF. V usage is TRBV4-3 and J usage is TRBJ2-1; 11 bases agree with TRBD1. The CDR3 consists of 16 residues. Germline CDR1 reads LGHNA; CDR2 reads YSLEER.

The chain has TRBV18 and TRBJ1-5; weak D call: TRBD1 (5 bases). The V end was cut by 2 bases, the J end by 0 bases, with 8 bases between. CDR3 length equals 15 residues. From germline, CDR1 is KGHSH and CDR2 LQKENI. CDR3: CASSPAGLSNQPQHF. In DNA, the CDR3 is TGTGCCAGCTCACCAGCGGGGCTTAGCAATCAGCCCCAGCATTTT.

The genes are TRBV6-1 and TRBJ2-1, with 9 bases matching TRBD1. J gave up 8 bases and V 8 bases, and 19 bases lay outside the gene matches. The CDR3 extends over 17 amino acids. Germline V gene data show CDR1 as MNHNS and CDR2 as SASEGT. This chain's CDR3 is CASWPIPGQGIQDEQFF. CDR3 bases: TGTGCCAGCTGGCCAATACCGGGACAGGGAATTCAAGATGAGCAGTTCTTC.

The rearrangement joins TRBV4-1 to TRBJ1-6; no definite D call. The V gene lost 4 bases and the J gene lost 7 bases, with 17 bases spanning the gap. The V gene's germline CDR1 is MGHRA and CDR2 YSYEKL. There are 16 residues in the CDR3. The CDR3 DNA sequence: TGCGCCAGCAGCCCACACGAGGACTTACCGAATTCACCCCTCCACTTT. It yields the protein CASSPHEDLPNSPLHF.

This clonotype was observed a handful of times. J is TRBJ1-2 and V is TRBV6-2 or TRBV6-3; TRBD1 is a possible D gene (5 bases). Germline assignment: CDR1 MNHEY and CDR2 SVGEGT. V lost 5 bases and J lost 3, with 13 bases in between. The CDR3 has 14 amino acids. The CDR3 loop is CASSENGHYYGYTF. DNA for the CDR3: TGTGCCAGCAGTGAGAACGGACACTACTATGGCTACACCTTC.

This chain uses TRBV2 with TRBJ2-4; the match to TRBD1 covers 8 bases. This CDR3 spans 14 amino acids. The V gene end was trimmed by 7 bases and the J gene end by 4 bases; junction bases not matched to a gene: 6. Germline CDR1 and CDR2: SNHLY and FYNNEI. The CDR3 reads CASTSTGGKNIQYF. As DNA, the CDR3 is TGTGCCAGCACCAGTACAGGGGGGAAAAACATTCAGTACTTC.

This chain connects TRBV28 to TRBJ1-5, with a possible D match to TRBD1 (6 bases). This CDR3 has 15 residues. Germline values: CDR1 MDHEN, CDR2 SYDVKM. The ends were cut back, 6 bases at V and 0 bases at J, with 12 bases in the middle. DNA for the CDR3: TGTGCCAGCAGACCCGGACAGTTTAGCAATCAGCCCCAGCATTTT. Translated, it gives CASRPGQFSNQPQHF.

This clonotype was picked up a small number of times. V is TRBV6-1 and J is TRBJ2-6, with D possibly being TRBD2 (6 bases). The CDR3 has 17 residues. CDR1 is MNHNS and CDR2 is SASEGT in the germline V gene. V was clipped by 7 bases and J by 0 bases, with 16 bases between them. CDR3 DNA: TGTGCCAGCAACGAAGCGGGCACAAACTCTGGGGCCAACGTCCTGACTTTC. The encoded protein is CASNEAGTNSGANVLTF.

As to this clonotype: A read error may explain this, as a much larger clone is one base away. CDR3 nucleotide sequence: TGTGCCTGCAGCCAAGATTGGGGAACAGAGACCCAGTACTTC. The encoded protein is CACSQDWGTETQYF. The chain is built from TRBV3-1 and TRBJ2-7; D is uncertain. The J call may be incorrect, as the DNA end agrees better with TRBJ2-5. The CDR3 is made up of 14 amino acids. Germline V gene data show CDR1 as LGHDT and CDR2 as YNNKEL (reference sequence).

The chain links TRBV7-9 to TRBJ1-2, with a tentative D call TRBD1 (5 bases). There are 16 residues in the CDR3. CDR1 and CDR2 from the germline V gene are SEHNR and FQNEAQ (reference sequence). With 5 bases removed from V and 0 bases from J, the gap between germline ends came to 16 bases. The CDR3: CASSDTGTQPNYGYTF. The CDR3 DNA reads as TGTGCCAGCAGCGATACCGGGACTCAGCCTAACTATGGCTACACCTTC.

The rearrangement uses TRBV2 and TRBJ2-5; 11 positions agree with TRBD2. Germline values: CDR1 SNHLY, CDR2 FYNNEI. This CDR3 spans 16 amino acids. V was pared by 6 bases and J by 1 base, with 7 bases of the junction left unmatched. This CDR3 reads CASRRTSGSTQETQYF. The CDR3 DNA reads TGTGCCAGCAGACGGACTAGCGGGTCAACCCAAGAGACCCAGTACTTC.